A single sample gave rise to the 8 T cell receptor beta chains below, sequenced in a study of shared clonotypes between healthy human individuals. The data were produced by immunoSEQ multiplex PCR, yet TCRdb's version contains in-frame clones alone and is incomplete. The sample has millions of clones, over 85% seen once; the top ten hold more than 0.12%. Sequencing was done on a sample of naive CD4+ T cells sorted from blood. Documented subset: CD45RA+ positively selected. These receptors were obtained from a man aged 18 to 29 in good health.

The chain employs TRBV7-9 and TRBJ2-5; D is undetermined. The V and J ends lost 2 bases and 2 bases respectively, with 12 bases between them. This CDR3 has 15 residues. Per the germline V gene, CDR1 is SEHNR and CDR2 is FQNEAQ (reference sequence). The CDR3 sequence is CASSLRQVIQETQYF. The CDR3 bases are TGTGCCAGCAGCTTACGCCAGGTCATACAAGAGACCCAGTACTTC.

For this clone: Other DNA sequences within the sample encode an identical CDR3. The V and J genes are TRBV18 and TRBJ2-7, with D unclear. The CDR3 has 13 residues. The V end was cut by 2 bases, the J end by 3 bases, with 8 bases between. Germline loops: CDR1 KGHSH, CDR2 LQKENI. The CDR3 coding sequence is TGTGCCAGCTCACCAACCGGGTTCTACGAGCAGTACTTC. Translated: CASSPTGFYEQYF.

There are a few counts of this clone. V gene TRBV2 combines with J gene TRBJ1-1; 11 positions agree with TRBD1. Losses at the gene ends were 7 bases for V and 8 bases for J; bases not matched to a gene: 9. The CDR3 contains 14 residues. Germline V gene data show CDR1 as SNHLY and CDR2 as FYNNEI. CDR3 sequence: CASTKWGQGGEAFF. The CDR3 DNA reads TGTGCCAGCACCAAGTGGGGACAGGGGGGAGAAGCTTTCTTT.

The V and J genes are TRBV28 and TRBJ1-5; unclear D gene. The CDR3 is 14 residues long. Germline V gives CDR1 MDHEN, CDR2 SYDVKM. V lost 5 bases and J lost 6, with 14 bases in between. Here the CDR3 reads CASSLGGRPQPQHF. The CDR3 DNA is TGTGCCAGCAGTCTCGGAGGGCGTCCTCAGCCCCAGCATTTT.

This clone was counted between two and nine times. The chain recombines TRBV19 with TRBJ1-5, with TRBD1 identical over 9 bases. CDR3 length: 15 amino acids. With V trimmed by 7 bases and J by 0 bases, 4 bases remained unmatched. The germline V gene has CDR1 LNHDA and CDR2 SQIVND (reference sequence). CDR3 amino acids: CASMRTGVSNQPQHF. Written as DNA, the CDR3 is TGTGCCAGTATGCGGACAGGGGTTAGCAATCAGCCCCAGCATTTT.

The chain combines TRBV21-1 with TRBJ2-1; the listed D gene, TRBD2, was not tested against the DNA. TRBV21-1 is marked as a pseudogene. The CDR3 is made up of 17 amino acids. In DNA form, the CDR3 reads TGTGCCAGCAGCAAGGGACTAGCGGGAGAGTCCTACAATGAGCAGTTCTTC. Residues: CASSKGLAGESYNEQFF.

The V and J genes are TRBV10-3 and TRBJ1-2; TRBD1 aligns across 7 bases. J lost 8 bases, V lost 11 bases, and 14 bases had no gene match. Looked up from germline, CDR1 is ENHRY and CDR2 is SYGVKD. This CDR3 spans 13 amino acids. This CDR3 reads CAATGAPLGGYTF. In DNA, the CDR3 is TGTGCCGCTACAGGGGCCCCTTTGGGGGGCTACACCTTC.

The chain carries TRBV7-9 and TRBJ2-5; possible D gene TRBD1, 5 bases. The J call may be faulty, since TRBJ2-7 better matches the DNA end. The V gene's germline CDR1 is SEHNR and CDR2 FQNEAQ (reference sequence). The CDR3 covers 13 residues. CDR3 protein: CASSLRGRDEQYF. CDR3 coding DNA: TGTGCCAGCAGCTTAAGAGGCAGGGACGAGCAGTACTTC.